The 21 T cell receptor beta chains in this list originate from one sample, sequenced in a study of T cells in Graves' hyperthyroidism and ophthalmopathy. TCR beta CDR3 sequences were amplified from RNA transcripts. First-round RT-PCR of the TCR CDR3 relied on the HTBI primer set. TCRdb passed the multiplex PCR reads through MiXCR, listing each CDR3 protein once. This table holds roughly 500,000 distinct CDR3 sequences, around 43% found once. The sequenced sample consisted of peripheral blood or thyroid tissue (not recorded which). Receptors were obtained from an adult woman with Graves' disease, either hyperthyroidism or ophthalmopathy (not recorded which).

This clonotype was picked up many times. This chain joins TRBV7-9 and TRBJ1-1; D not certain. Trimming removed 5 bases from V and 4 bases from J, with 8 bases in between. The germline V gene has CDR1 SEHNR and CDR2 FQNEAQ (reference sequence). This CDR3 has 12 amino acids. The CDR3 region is CASSQMSTEAFF. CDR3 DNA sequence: TGTGCCAGCAGCCAGATGAGCACTGAAGCTTTCTTT.

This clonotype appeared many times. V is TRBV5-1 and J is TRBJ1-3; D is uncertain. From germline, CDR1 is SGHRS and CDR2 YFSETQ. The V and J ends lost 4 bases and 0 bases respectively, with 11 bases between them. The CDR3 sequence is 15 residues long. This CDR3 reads CASSNGENSGNTIYF. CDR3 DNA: TGCGCCAGCAGCAACGGCGAGAACTCTGGAAACACCATATATTTT.

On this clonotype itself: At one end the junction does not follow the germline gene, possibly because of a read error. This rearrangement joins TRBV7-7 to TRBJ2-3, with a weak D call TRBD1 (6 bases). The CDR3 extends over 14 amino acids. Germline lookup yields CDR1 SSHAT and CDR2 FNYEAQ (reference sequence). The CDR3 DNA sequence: TGTGCTAGCAGCTACAGGGTTGGAGCAGATACGCAGTATTTT. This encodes CASSYRVGADTQYF.

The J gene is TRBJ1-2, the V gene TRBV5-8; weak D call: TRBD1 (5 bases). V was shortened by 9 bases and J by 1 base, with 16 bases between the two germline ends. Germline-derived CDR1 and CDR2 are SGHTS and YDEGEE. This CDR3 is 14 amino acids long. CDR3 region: CATQRDGNNYGYTF. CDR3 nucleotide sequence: TGTGCCACCCAGCGGGACGGGAATAACTATGGCTACACCTTC.

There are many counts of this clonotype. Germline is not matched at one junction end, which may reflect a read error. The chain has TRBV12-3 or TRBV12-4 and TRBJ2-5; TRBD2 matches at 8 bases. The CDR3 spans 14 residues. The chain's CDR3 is CASSLSGRGETQYF. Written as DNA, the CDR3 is TGTGCTAGCAGCTTAAGCGGGAGAGGGGAGACCCAGTACTTC.

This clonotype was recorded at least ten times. The CDR3 reads CASSRWTGKMNTEAFF. The CDR3 DNA reads as TGTGCCAGCAGTCGATGGACAGGGAAGATGAACACTGAAGCTTTCTTT. V and J are TRBV6-6 and TRBJ1-1; 8 bases are a match to TRBD1. Germline CDR1 and CDR2: MNHNY and SVGAGI (reference sequence). Trimming at V came to 5 bases and at J to 0 bases, leaving 8 bases not matched to a gene. The CDR3 runs 16 residues.

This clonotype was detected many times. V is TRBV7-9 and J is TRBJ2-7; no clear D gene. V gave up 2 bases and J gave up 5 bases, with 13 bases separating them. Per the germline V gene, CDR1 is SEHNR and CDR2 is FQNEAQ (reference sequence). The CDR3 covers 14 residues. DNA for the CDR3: TGTGCCAGCAGCTTAAGCCTGTCTCGCGACGAGCAGTACTTC. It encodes CASSLSLSRDEQYF.

CDR3 region: CSAHGSNYGYTF. The CDR3 region has the DNA TGCAGTGCTCACGGCTCTAACTATGGCTACACCTTC. The rearrangement links TRBV20-1 to TRBJ1-2; no clear D gene. Per the germline V gene, CDR1 is DFQATT and CDR2 is SNEGSKA (reference sequence). Deletions cut 5 bases from V and 0 bases from J, with 7 bases between. This CDR3 is built from 12 residues.

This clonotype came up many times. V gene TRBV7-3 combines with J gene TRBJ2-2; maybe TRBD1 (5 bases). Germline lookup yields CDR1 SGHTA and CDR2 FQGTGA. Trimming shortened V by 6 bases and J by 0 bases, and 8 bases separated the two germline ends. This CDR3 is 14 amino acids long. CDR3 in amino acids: CASSWTPNTGELFF. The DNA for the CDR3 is TGTGCCAGCAGTTGGACACCGAACACCGGGGAGCTGTTTTTT.

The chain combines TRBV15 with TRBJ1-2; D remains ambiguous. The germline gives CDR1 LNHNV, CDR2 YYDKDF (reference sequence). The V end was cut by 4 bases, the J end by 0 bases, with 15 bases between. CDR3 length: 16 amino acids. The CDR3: CATSTTRRRANYGYTF. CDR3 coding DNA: TGTGCCACCAGCACCACACGGAGGAGAGCTAACTATGGCTACACCTTC.

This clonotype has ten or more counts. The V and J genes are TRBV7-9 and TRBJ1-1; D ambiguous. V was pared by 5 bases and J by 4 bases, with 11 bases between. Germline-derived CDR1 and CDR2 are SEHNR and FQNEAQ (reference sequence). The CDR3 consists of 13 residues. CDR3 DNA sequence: TGTGCCAGCAGCCGATATGAGGGCACTGAAGCTTTCTTT. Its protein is CASSRYEGTEAFF. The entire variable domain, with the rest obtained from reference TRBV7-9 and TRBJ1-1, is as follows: DTGVSQNPRHKITKRGQNVTFRCDPISEHNRLYWYRQTLGQGPEFLTYFQNEAQLEKSRLLSDRFSAERPKGSFSTLEIQRTEQGDSAMYLCASSRYEGTEAFFGQGTRLTVV.

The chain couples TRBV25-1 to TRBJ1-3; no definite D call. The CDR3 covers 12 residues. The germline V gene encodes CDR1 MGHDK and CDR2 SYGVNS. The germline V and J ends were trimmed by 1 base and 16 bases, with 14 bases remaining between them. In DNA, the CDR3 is TGTGCCAGCAGTGAATCCCGACTTGACTATTATTTT. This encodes CASSESRLDYYF. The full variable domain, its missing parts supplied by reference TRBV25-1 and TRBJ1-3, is EADIYQTPRYLVIGTGKKITLECSQTMGHDKMYWYQQDPGMELHLIHYSYGVNSTEKGDLSSESTVSRIRTEHFPLTLESARPSHTSQYLCASSESRLDYYFGEGSWLTVV.

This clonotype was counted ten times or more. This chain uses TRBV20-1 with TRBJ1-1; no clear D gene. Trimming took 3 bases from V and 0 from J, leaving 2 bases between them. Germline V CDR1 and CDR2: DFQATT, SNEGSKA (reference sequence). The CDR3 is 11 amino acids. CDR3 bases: TGCAGTGCTAGCCTGAACACTGAAGCTTTCTTT. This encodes CSASLNTEAFF.

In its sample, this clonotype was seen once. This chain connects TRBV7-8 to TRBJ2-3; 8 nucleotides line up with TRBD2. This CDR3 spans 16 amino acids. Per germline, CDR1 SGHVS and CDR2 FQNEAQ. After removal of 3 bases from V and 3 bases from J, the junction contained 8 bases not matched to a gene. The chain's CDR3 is CASSFVGGRKTDTQYF. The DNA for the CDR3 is TGTGCCAGCAGCTTTGTCGGCGGGAGGAAGACAGATACGCAGTATTTT.

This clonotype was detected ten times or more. This CDR3 reads CASSSLGLPGQETQYF. CDR3 coding DNA: TGCGCCAGCAGCTCCCTGGGACTACCAGGGCAAGAGACCCAGTACTTC. V and J are TRBV5-1 and TRBJ2-5, with 7 bases matching TRBD2. The CDR3 spans 16 residues. CDR1 and CDR2 (germline): SGHRS, YFSETQ. Trimming took 3 bases from V and 2 from J; bases not matched to a gene: 10. Filled out from reference TRBV5-1 and TRBJ2-5, the complete variable domain reads KAGVTQTPRYLIKTRGQQVTLSCSPISGHRSVSWYQQTPGQGLQFLFEYFSETQRNKGNFPGRFSGRQFSNSRSEMNVSTLELGDSALYLCASSSLGLPGQETQYFGPGTRLLVL.

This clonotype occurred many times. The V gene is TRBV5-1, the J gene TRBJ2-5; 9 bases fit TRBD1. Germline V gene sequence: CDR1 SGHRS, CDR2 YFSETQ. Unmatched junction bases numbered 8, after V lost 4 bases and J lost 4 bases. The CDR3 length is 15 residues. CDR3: CASSMGQGASETQYF. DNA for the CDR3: TGCGCCAGCAGCATGGGACAGGGTGCGTCAGAGACCCAGTACTTC.

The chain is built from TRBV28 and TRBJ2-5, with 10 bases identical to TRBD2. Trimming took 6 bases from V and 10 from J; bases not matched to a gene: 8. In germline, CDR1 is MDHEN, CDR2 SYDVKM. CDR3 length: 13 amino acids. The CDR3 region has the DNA TGTGCCAGCAGGGGCCAAGCGGGAGGGAACCAGTACTTC. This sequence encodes CASRGQAGGNQYF.

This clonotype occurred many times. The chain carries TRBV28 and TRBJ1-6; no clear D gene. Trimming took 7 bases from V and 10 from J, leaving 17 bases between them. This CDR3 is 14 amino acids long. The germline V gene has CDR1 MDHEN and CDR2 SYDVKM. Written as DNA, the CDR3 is TGTGCCAGCATTCGATGGGGTGAGGGATCACCCCTCCACTTT. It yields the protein CASIRWGEGSPLHF.

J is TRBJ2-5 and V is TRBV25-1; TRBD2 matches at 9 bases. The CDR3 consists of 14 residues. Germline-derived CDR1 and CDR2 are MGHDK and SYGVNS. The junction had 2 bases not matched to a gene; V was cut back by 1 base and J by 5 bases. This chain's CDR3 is CASSESAGGETQYF. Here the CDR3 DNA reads TGTGCCAGCAGTGAATCTGCGGGGGGGGAGACCCAGTACTTC.

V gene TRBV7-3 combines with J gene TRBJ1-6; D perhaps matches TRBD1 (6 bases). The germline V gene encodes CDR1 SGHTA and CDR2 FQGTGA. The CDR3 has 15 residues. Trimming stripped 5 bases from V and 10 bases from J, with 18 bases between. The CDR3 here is CASSRGTGGDSPLHF. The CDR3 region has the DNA TGTGCCAGCAGCCGAGGGACGGGGGGCGACTCACCCCTCCACTTT.

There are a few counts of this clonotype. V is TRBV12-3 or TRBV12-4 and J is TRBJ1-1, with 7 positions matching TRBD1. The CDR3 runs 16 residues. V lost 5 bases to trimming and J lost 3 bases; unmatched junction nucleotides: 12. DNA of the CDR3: TGTGCCAGCAGTCCCTGGGACAGCCGGGGGGACACTGAAGCTTTCTTT. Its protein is CASSPWDSRGDTEAFF.